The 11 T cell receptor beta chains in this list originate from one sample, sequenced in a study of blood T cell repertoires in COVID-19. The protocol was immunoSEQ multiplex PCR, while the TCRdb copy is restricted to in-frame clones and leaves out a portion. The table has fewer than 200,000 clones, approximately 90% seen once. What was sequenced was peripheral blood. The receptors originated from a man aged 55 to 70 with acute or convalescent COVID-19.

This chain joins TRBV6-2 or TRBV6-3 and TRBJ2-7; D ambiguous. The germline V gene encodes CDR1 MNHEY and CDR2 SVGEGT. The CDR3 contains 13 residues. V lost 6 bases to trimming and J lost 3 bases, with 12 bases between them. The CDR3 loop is CASSRLRSYEQYF. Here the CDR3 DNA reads TGTGCCAGCAGCAGACTTCGGAGCTACGAGCAGTACTTC.

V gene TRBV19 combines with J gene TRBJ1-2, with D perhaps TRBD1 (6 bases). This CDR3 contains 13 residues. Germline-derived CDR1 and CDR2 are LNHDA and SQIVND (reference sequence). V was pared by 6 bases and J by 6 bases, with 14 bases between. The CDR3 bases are TGTGCCAGTAGATTACAGGGTACAAATGGCTACACCTTC. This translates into CASRLQGTNGYTF.

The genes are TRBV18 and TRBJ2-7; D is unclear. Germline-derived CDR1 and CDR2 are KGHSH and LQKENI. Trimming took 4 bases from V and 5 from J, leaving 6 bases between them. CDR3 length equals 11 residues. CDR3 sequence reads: CASSRGDEQYF. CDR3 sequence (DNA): TGTGCCAGCTCACGCGGCGACGAGCAGTACTTC.

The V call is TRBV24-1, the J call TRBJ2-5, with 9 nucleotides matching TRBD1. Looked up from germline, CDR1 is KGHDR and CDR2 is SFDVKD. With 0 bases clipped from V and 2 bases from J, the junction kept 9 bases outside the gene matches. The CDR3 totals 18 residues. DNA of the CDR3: TGTGCCACCAGTGATTTGGGATCGGGACAGGGCAAACAAGAGACCCAGTACTTC. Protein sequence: CATSDLGSGQGKQETQYF.

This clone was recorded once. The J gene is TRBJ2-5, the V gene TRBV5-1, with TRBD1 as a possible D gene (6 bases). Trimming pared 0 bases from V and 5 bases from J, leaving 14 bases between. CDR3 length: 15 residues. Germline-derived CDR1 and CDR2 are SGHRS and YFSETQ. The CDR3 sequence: CASSLVASDSETQYF. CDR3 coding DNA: TGCGCCAGCAGCTTGGTAGCTTCGGACAGCGAGACCCAGTACTTC. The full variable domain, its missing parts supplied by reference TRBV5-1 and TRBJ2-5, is KAGVTQTPRYLIKTRGQQVTLSCSPISGHRSVSWYQQTPGQGLQFLFEYFSETQRNKGNFPGRFSGRQFSNSRSEMNVSTLELGDSALYLCASSLVASDSETQYFGPGTRLLVL.

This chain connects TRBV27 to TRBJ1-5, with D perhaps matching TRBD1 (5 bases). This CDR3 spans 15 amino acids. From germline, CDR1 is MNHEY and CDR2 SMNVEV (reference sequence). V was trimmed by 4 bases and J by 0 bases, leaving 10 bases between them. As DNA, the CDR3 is TGTGCCAGCAGTTCGGACATGAATAGCAATCAGCCCCAGCATTTT. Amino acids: CASSSDMNSNQPQHF.

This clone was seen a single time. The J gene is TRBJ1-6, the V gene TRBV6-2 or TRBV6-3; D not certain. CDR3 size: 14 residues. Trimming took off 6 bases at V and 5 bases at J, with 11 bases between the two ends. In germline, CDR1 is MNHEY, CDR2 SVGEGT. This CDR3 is CASSPYRNNSPLHF. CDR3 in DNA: TGTGCCAGCAGCCCTTACAGAAATAATTCACCCCTCCACTTT.

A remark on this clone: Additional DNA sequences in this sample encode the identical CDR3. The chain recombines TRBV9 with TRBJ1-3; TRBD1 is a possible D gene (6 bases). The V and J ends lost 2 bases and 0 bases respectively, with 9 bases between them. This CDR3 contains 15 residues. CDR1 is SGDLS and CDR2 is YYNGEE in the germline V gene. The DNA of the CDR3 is TGTGCCAGCAGCGTCGCAGGGGACTCTGGAAACACCATATATTTT. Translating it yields CASSVAGDSGNTIYF.

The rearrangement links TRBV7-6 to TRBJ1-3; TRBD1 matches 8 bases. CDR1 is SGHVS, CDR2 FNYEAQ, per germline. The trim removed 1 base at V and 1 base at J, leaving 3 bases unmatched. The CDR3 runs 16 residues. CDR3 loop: CASSLGQGLSGNTIYF. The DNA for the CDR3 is TGTGCCAGCAGCTTAGGACAGGGGTTATCTGGAAACACCATATATTTT.

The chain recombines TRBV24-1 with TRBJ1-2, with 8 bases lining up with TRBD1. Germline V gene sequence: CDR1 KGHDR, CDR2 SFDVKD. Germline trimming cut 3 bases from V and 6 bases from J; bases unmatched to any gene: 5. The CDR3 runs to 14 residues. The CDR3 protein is CATSDTGQGDGYTF. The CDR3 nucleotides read TGTGCCACCAGTGATACTGGACAGGGCGATGGCTACACCTTC.

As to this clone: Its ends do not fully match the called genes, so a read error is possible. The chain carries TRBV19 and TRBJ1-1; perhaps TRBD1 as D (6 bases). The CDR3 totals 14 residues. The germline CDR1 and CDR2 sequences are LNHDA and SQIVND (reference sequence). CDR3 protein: CASSMGTRDNFDVF. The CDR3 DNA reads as TGTGCCAGTAGTATGGGGACACGGGACAATTTTGATGTCTTT.